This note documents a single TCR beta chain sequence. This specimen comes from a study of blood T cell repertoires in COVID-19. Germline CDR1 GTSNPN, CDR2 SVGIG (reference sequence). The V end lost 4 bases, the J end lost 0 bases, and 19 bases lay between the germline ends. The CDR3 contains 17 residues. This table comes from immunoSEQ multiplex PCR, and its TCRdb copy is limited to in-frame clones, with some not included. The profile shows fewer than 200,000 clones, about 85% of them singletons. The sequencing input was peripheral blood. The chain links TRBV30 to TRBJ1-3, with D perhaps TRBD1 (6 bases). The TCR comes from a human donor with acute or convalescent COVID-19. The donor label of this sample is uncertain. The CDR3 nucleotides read TGTGCCTGGAAGGTCCCCGGGCGGACAGACTCTGGAAACACCATATATTTT. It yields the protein CAWKVPGRTDSGNTIYF.